This T cell receptor (beta chain) came from a study of cytomegalovirus exposure and HLA in healthy donors. General study findings and limits: The authors confirmed in vitro that three CMV-associated chains were specific for CMV antigens. Among the sequence variants, a highly shared cluster was likely an artifact of sequencing. Earlier analysis looked at TCR beta V segments, and most were productive about 87% or about 30% of the time.

A word on this clone: Antigen unknown.

The PCR ran on 60 Vbeta and 13 Jbeta primers. Assay used: immunoSEQ multiplex PCR; TCRdb lists only in-frame clones, some missing. Among 95,000 to 150,000 clones listed, roughly 74% were seen once. Healthy bone marrow donors formed the donor group. The germline V gene has CDR1 LNHNV and CDR2 YYDKDF (reference sequence). The CDR3 extends over 13 amino acids. The rearrangement joins TRBV15 to TRBJ2-5; 7 bases agree with TRBD1. The end of the DNA is better explained by TRBJ2-7, so the J call may be wrong. This clonotype originated in a woman between 45 and 60 years old in good health and CMV-seropositive. Sequencing used PBMCs. Here the CDR3 DNA reads TGTGCCACCAGCACGAACAGGGGAACCGAGCAGTACTTC. This sequence encodes CATSTNRGTEQYF.